These 32 T cell receptor beta chains came from one sample sequenced in a study of cytomegalovirus exposure and HLA in healthy donors. PCR was performed using 60 Vbeta and 13 Jbeta primers. The table came from immunoSEQ multiplex PCR; TCRdb's copy has only in-frame clones and leaves some out. Of around 180,000 clones in the sample, roughly nine tenths were seen once. The sample was PBMCs. These TCRs come from a girl under three years old in good health and CMV-seronegative.

V gene TRBV5-1 combines with J gene TRBJ2-2; TRBD1 might be the D (6 bases). The CDR3 is made up of 14 amino acids. Germline CDR1 and CDR2: SGHRS and YFSETQ. The ends were cut back, 4 bases at V and 5 bases at J, with 12 bases in the middle. The CDR3: CASSLQGSTGELFF. CDR3 nucleotide sequence: TGCGCCAGCAGCCTACAGGGATCGACCGGGGAGCTGTTTTTT.

CDR3 DNA sequence: TGTGCCAGCACAAAACACAGGGAAGCCACTGAAGCTTTCTTT. This codes for CASTKHREATEAFF. V is TRBV6-6 and J is TRBJ1-1, with a possible D match to TRBD1 (6 bases). Trimming left V 7 bases short and J 4 bases short, with 16 bases between. CDR3 length: 14 amino acids. Germline V gene data show CDR1 as MNHNY and CDR2 as SVGAGI (reference sequence).

This chain uses TRBV10-3 with TRBJ2-1, with D perhaps matching TRBD2 (6 bases). The CDR3 is 16 amino acids. V gave up 10 bases and J gave up 8 bases, with 27 bases separating them. CDR1 is ENHRY, CDR2 SYGVKD, per germline. For the CDR3, the DNA is TGTGCCACCCAAGTAAGTCTAGCGAGAATAGGCCATGAGCAGTTCTTC. Amino acid sequence: CATQVSLARIGHEQFF.

This clone occurred once. The V and J genes are TRBV5-1 and TRBJ2-3; D call uncertain. Germline V gene data show CDR1 as SGHRS and CDR2 as YFSETQ. V lost 0 bases to trimming and J lost 3 bases, with 8 bases between them. The CDR3 runs to 14 residues. In DNA form, the CDR3 reads TGCGCCAGCAGCTTGGCTCTCGGGACAGATACGCAGTATTTT. It yields the protein CASSLALGTDTQYF.

This clone was recorded once. This chain joins TRBV19 and TRBJ2-7; 9 bases fit TRBD1. The CDR3 is 15 residues long. V gave up 4 bases and J gave up 4 bases; unmatched junction bases: 8. Germline CDR1 and CDR2: LNHDA and SQIVND (reference sequence). The CDR3 nucleotides are TGTGCCAGTAGTAACCCGGGGACAGGGAAGTACGAGCAGTACTTC. Translation gives CASSNPGTGKYEQYF.

The chain links TRBV7-8 to TRBJ2-5, with D possibly matching TRBD1 (6 bases). Trimming cost V 5 bases and J 5 bases, with 18 bases left between them. The germline V gene has CDR1 SGHVS and CDR2 FQNEAQ. The CDR3 length is 15 residues. CDR3 bases: TGTGCCAGCAGCCCAGATGGGGCAGGGGAGGAGACCCAGTACTTC. Its translation: CASSPDGAGEETQYF.

The chain uses TRBV4-1 and TRBJ2-5, with D unclear. Deletions cut 4 bases from V and 1 base from J, with 13 bases between. This CDR3 contains 15 residues. Germline CDR1 is MGHRA and CDR2 is YSYEKL. CDR3 nucleotides: TGCGCCAGCAGCCTGCGGCGGTATACCCAAGAGACCCAGTACTTC. It yields the protein CASSLRRYTQETQYF.

This clone came up once. The genes are TRBV2 and TRBJ1-5; 9 bases map to TRBD1. The CDR3 extends over 13 amino acids. J gave up 7 bases and V 8 bases, and 6 bases lay outside the gene matches. Germline-derived CDR1 and CDR2 are SNHLY and FYNNEI. This chain's CDR3 is CASGGTGPQPQHF. As DNA, the CDR3 is TGTGCCAGCGGGGGGACAGGGCCCCAGCCCCAGCATTTT.

This chain connects TRBV27 to TRBJ2-7, with TRBD1 identical over 7 bases. The junction had 7 bases not matched to a gene; V was cut back by 3 bases and J by 2 bases. CDR3 length equals 15 residues. Per the germline V gene, CDR1 is MNHEY and CDR2 is SMNVEV (reference sequence). CDR3: CASSLTGTDPYEQYF. In nucleotides, the CDR3 is TGTGCCAGCAGTTTGACCGGGACAGATCCCTACGAGCAGTACTTC.

This clone was observed a single time. The CDR3, as DNA: TGTGCCAGCAGCACCTCCGGGACAGGGGGCGGCGAGCAGTACTTC. This sequence encodes CASSTSGTGGGEQYF. The chain links TRBV5-4 to TRBJ2-7, with 12 bases matching TRBD1. The junction had 8 bases not matched to a gene; V was cut back by 4 bases and J by 6 bases. Germline CDR1 is SGHNT and CDR2 is YYREEE (reference sequence). The CDR3 loop spans 15 amino acids.

This clone was seen once. The chain couples TRBV2 to TRBJ2-5, with 14 positions matching TRBD2. The DNA end lines up better with TRBJ2-7; the J call may be wrong. Per the germline V gene, CDR1 is SNHLY and CDR2 is FYNNEI. The CDR3 runs 16 residues. CDR3 coding DNA: TGTGCCAGCATGGGACTAGCGGGAGTGAGCTCCTACGAGCAGTACTTC. Amino acids: CASMGLAGVSSYEQYF.

V and J are TRBV30 and TRBJ2-7, with 9 bases lining up with TRBD1. Germline-derived CDR1 and CDR2 are GTSNPN and SVGIG (reference sequence). The J segment lost 2 bases and the V segment lost 3 bases, leaving 5 bases of the junction unmatched. The length of the CDR3 is 14 residues. The CDR3 DNA reads TGTGCCTGGAGGGGGGGACAGGGAACCTACGAGCAGTACTTC. Translated: CAWRGGQGTYEQYF.

This clone was counted a single time. The chain combines TRBV30 with TRBJ2-1; D is unclear. Germline loops: CDR1 GTSNPN, CDR2 SVGIG (reference sequence). The CDR3 length is 16 residues. Trimming cost V 1 base and J 1 base, with 14 bases left between them. In DNA, the CDR3 is TGTGCCTGGAGTGGCCGGCCCAACGGGTCCTACAATGAGCAGTTCTTC. It is translated as CAWSGRPNGSYNEQFF.

This clone was observed a single time. One junction end does not reproduce the germline sequence, and a read error may be involved. This chain links TRBV20-1 with TRBJ1-2; D perhaps matches TRBD1 (5 bases). Germline CDR1 DFQATT, CDR2 SNEGSKA (reference sequence). The CDR3 has 10 amino acids. The CDR3 reads CSARSLGHLF. The DNA of the CDR3 is TGCAGTGCTAGGTCTCTCGGACATCTCTTC.

The table lists this clone with a few counts. V gene TRBV19 combines with J gene TRBJ2-2, with a weak D call TRBD1 (6 bases). Germline-derived CDR1 and CDR2 are LNHDA and SQIVND (reference sequence). The CDR3 is made up of 16 amino acids. The V end lost 0 bases, the J end lost 3 bases, and 11 bases lay between the germline ends. CDR3 loop: CASSIERTAYTGELFF. CDR3 DNA: TGTGCCAGTAGTATAGAAAGGACAGCGTACACCGGGGAGCTGTTTTTT.

This clone was seen a handful of times. The chain uses TRBV9 and TRBJ2-2; 8 bases fit TRBD2. CDR3 size: 16 residues. Germline-derived CDR1 and CDR2 are SGDLS and YYNGEE. V was pared by 3 bases and J by 1 base, with 5 bases of the junction left unmatched. Here the CDR3 reads CASSATTSENTGELFF. The CDR3 nucleotides are TGTGCCAGCAGCGCCACGACTAGCGAGAACACCGGGGAGCTGTTTTTT.

This sequence joins TRBV5-1 and TRBJ2-2, with TRBD2 as a possible D gene (5 bases). CDR1 is SGHRS and CDR2 is YFSETQ in the germline V gene. The V end lost 0 bases, the J end lost 1 base, and 13 bases lay between the germline ends. The length of the CDR3 is 17 residues. DNA for the CDR3: TGCGCCAGCAGCTTGGTCGTGACGGGGATGAACACCGGGGAGCTGTTTTTT. This sequence encodes CASSLVVTGMNTGELFF.

This chain connects TRBV5-1 to TRBJ2-1, with TRBD2 matching over 9 bases. The CDR3 sequence is 16 residues long. V lost 2 bases, J lost 8 bases, and 11 bases stayed unmatched. The V gene's germline CDR1 is SGHRS and CDR2 YFSETQ. The CDR3 region is CASSFPSSGAWDEQFF. The CDR3 nucleotides are TGCGCCAGCAGCTTCCCTTCTAGCGGGGCTTGGGATGAGCAGTTCTTC.

The rearrangement links TRBV5-1 to TRBJ2-7, with a tentative D call TRBD1 (5 bases). V lost 2 bases to trimming and J lost 0 bases, with 6 bases between them. This CDR3 has 13 amino acids. CDR1 and CDR2 (germline): SGHRS, YFSETQ. The CDR3, as DNA: TGCGCCAGCAGCTTACAGGACTCCTACGAGCAGTACTTC. It is translated as CASSLQDSYEQYF.

This rearrangement joins TRBV6-1 to TRBJ2-7, with D possibly being TRBD1 (6 bases). The CDR3 loop spans 15 amino acids. Trimming took off 4 bases at V and 1 base at J, with 14 bases between the two ends. Germline CDR1 is MNHNS and CDR2 is SASEGT. The CDR3 is CASSGGHGLSYEQYF. The CDR3 DNA reads as TGTGCCAGCAGTGGGGGGCACGGACTTTCCTACGAGCAGTACTTC.

The chain employs TRBV11-3 and TRBJ2-5, with D unclear. CDR3 length: 13 residues. V gave up 9 bases and J gave up 3 bases, with 14 bases separating them. Germline V lookup: CDR1 SGHNT, CDR2 YENEEA. In nucleotides, the CDR3 is TGTGCCAGTTCGAGTCCCTATGAAGAGACCCAGTACTTC. Translation: CASSSPYEETQYF.

The chain has TRBV19 and TRBJ2-7; 13 nucleotides align to TRBD2. The V segment lost 2 bases and the J segment 7 bases; nucleotides outside the gene matches: 17. Per the germline V gene, CDR1 is LNHDA and CDR2 is SQIVND (reference sequence). This CDR3 spans 19 amino acids. The CDR3 DNA sequence: TGTGCCAGTAGTATATCCCCCACCCCCGGGACTAGCGGGGATGGAGAGCAGTACTTC. Translating it yields CASSISPTPGTSGDGEQYF.

For the CDR3, the DNA is TGTGCCCCTACCGGCGGACAGCCGGCCTACGAGCAGTACTTC. It codes for CAPTGGQPAYEQYF. The chain joins TRBV21-1 to TRBJ2-7; TRBD1, the table's D call, lacks a check against the DNA. TRBV21-1 is a pseudogene segment. The CDR3 length is 14 residues.

Concerning this clone: A junction end diverges from the germline sequence, so it may reflect a read error. The chain links TRBV30 to TRBJ2-7, with 8 positions matching TRBD1. The CDR3 sequence is 15 residues long. Looked up from germline, CDR1 is GTSNPN and CDR2 is SVGIG (reference sequence). The CDR3 nucleotides read TGTGCCAGTCAAAACCGGGACAGGATCTCCTCCGAGCAGTACTTC. Translated: CASQNRDRISSEQYF.

The chain employs TRBV30 and TRBJ1-5; 7 bases match TRBD1. This CDR3 region has 14 residues. After removal of 3 bases from V and 6 bases from J, the junction contained 8 bases not matched to a gene. The germline V gene encodes CDR1 GTSNPN and CDR2 SVGIG (reference sequence). The DNA for the CDR3 is TGTGCCTGGAGACCCAACAGGGGACCTCAGCCCCAGCATTTT. This encodes CAWRPNRGPQPQHF.

The genes are TRBV7-4 and TRBJ1-4, with D uncertain. Per germline, CDR1 SGHVT and CDR2 SQSDAQ. Trimming stripped 1 base from V and 0 bases from J, with 3 bases between. The length of the CDR3 is 14 residues. The CDR3 reads CASSLDTTNEKLFF. The CDR3 coding sequence is TGTGCCAGCAGCTTAGACACAACTAATGAAAAACTGTTTTTT. Full variable domain (rest looked up from reference TRBV7-4 and TRBJ1-4): GAGVSQSPRYKVAKRGRDVALRCDSISGHVTLYWYRQTLGQGSEVLTYSQSDAQRDKSGRPSGRFSAERPERSVSTLKIQRTEQGDSAVYLCASSLDTTNEKLFFGSGTQLSVL.

The V call is TRBV10-3, the J call TRBJ2-1; the match to TRBD2 covers 11 bases. V shed 5 bases and J 6 bases; nucleotides not matched to a gene: 6. CDR1 ENHRY and CDR2 SYGVKD come from the germline V gene. The CDR3 consists of 15 residues. The CDR3 loop is CAISSVAGGPNEQFF. CDR3 coding DNA: TGTGCCATCAGTAGTGTAGCGGGAGGGCCCAATGAGCAGTTCTTC.

This clone turned up a few times. The chain links TRBV6-5 to TRBJ2-7; 7 nucleotides line up with TRBD1. The CDR3 length is 15 residues. In germline, CDR1 is MNHEY, CDR2 SVGAGI. V lost 3 bases, J lost 4 bases, and 9 bases stayed unmatched. CDR3 nucleotides: TGTGCCAGCAGTTATCGTGCAGGGGGATTTTACGAGCAGTACTTC. Residues: CASSYRAGGFYEQYF.

The chain couples TRBV5-1 to TRBJ1-2; the D gene is possibly TRBD1 (6 bases). The germline gives CDR1 SGHRS, CDR2 YFSETQ. This CDR3 is built from 16 residues. The V end lost 5 bases, the J end lost 2 bases, and 19 bases lay between the germline ends. CDR3 nucleotides: TGCGCCAGCAGTCCTTTGGCGGGGGGGGCGAACTATGGCTACACCTTC. It translates to CASSPLAGGANYGYTF.

The V and J genes are TRBV5-5 and TRBJ2-3; TRBD1 is a possible D gene (5 bases). The length of the CDR3 is 14 residues. Trimming took off 5 bases at V and 0 bases at J, with 10 bases between the two ends. The germline V gene has CDR1 SGHKS and CDR2 YYEKEE (reference sequence). CDR3 coding DNA: TGTGCCAGCAGTCACAGGACAAGCACAGATACGCAGTATTTT. Its protein is CASSHRTSTDTQYF.

Comments on this clone: The identical CDR3 is also encoded by other nucleotide sequences in the sample. The V call is TRBV9, the J call TRBJ1-5; 10 nucleotides match TRBD1. The V and J ends lost 0 bases and 7 bases, in that order; junction bases with no gene match: 4. Germline V gene lookup returns CDR1 SGDLS and CDR2 YYNGEE. This CDR3 is built from 15 residues. DNA for the CDR3: TGTGCCAGCAGCGTAGGACAGGGGGCGAACCAGCCCCAGCATTTT. It is translated as CASSVGQGANQPQHF. The complete variable domain, with remaining parts taken from reference TRBV9 and TRBJ1-5, reads DSGVTQTPKHLITATGQRVTLRCSPRSGDLSVYWYQQSLDQGLQFLIQYYNGEERAKGNILERFSAQQFPDLHSELNLSSLELGDSALYFCASSVGQGANQPQHFGDGTRLSIL.

The CDR3 here is CASSEGGAYGHF. In DNA form, the CDR3 reads TGTGCCAGCAGTGAGGGCGGGGCCTACGGGCATTTT. The V call is TRBV2, the J call TRBJ1-5, with D perhaps TRBD1 (5 bases). Germline V gene data show CDR1 as SNHLY and CDR2 as FYNNEI. The CDR3 loop spans 12 amino acids. Trimming removed 3 bases at V and 15 bases at J, with 15 bases between.